One T cell receptor (beta chain) is described in this entry. Its antigen remains unidentified. The input lacks base qualities; no much larger clone sits a single base away. These data are taken from a study of blood T cell repertoires in COVID-19 (dated by TCRdb to 2018 to 2020). Regarding the study in general: Samples covering the acute and convalescent phases of COVID-19 were provided by collaborators in the United States, Italy and Spain. The samples were drawn from the first 160 participants of the ongoing ImmuneRACE study and from under 1,500 subjects provided by 6 global collaborators. Nearly every sample came with metadata listing a de-identified subject ID, COVID-19 status, age in years and sex. The repertoires were released in a freely available public database meant as a resource for research on the immune response to SARS-CoV-2. The prospective study material was composed of cDNA or gDNA derived from T cells, B-cell-depleted T cells, or PBMCs. Subjects who had been exposed to COVID-19, were actively infected with it, or had recovered from it provided the deeply sampled blood TCRbeta repertoires that made up the dataset. HLA class I and class II types, where available, came from metadata supplied by the sample provider rather than from assay-based typing. Here is what the overall study found, with its caveats: The amount of clinical and demographic metadata varied by source and participant and was provided uncurated.

The immunoSEQ Assay, a bias-controlled multiplex PCR, was used to amplify TCRbeta CDR3 regions from genomic DNA. On the study's bioinformatics: Nucleated cell counts per sample were estimated from amplification of reference gene primers within the assay. To quantify the absolute abundance of each unique TCRbeta CDR3 rearrangement, sequence reads were collapsed and filtered. For each sample, productive Simpson clonality was calculated as the square root of Simpson's diversity index across productive rearrangements. TCRdb provides this immuneACCESS table in a form limited to in-frame rearrangements. Some clones are lacking; in checked studies, under half of them reflect an unresolved V gene, and why the rest are absent is not known. V and J calls plus clone size are reproduced from that table; the DNA served to infer D and trimming. The sample table shows under 300,000 clones, and approximately 83% are seen once. The ten largest clones take up 2.5% to 3.5% of the sample.

In the prospective study, participants were roughly 18 to 95 years old, resided in about 25 geographic areas of the United States, and were enrolled through a virtual design. In the prospective study, participants were assigned to cohorts based on the clinical history participants reported in a screening survey and a study questionnaire. Mobile phlebotomists in the prospective study collected whole blood, serum and a nasopharyngeal or oropharyngeal swab from every participant. Additional blood draws and questionnaires over an approximately two-month period could optionally be provided by prospective study participants. Before DNA extraction, blood samples from the prospective study were shipped at room temperature or frozen. The sample consisted of PBMCs or T cells enriched from blood (not recorded which). This sequence was found in a woman aged 35 to 49 with acute COVID-19.

The nucleotides are TGTGCCACCAGTGATCGGACAGGGGGGGCCACTGAAGCTTTCTTT. This sequence encodes CATSDRTGGATEAFF. The sequence joins TRBV24-1 to TRBJ1-1; TRBD1 agrees with 10 junctional bases. CDR1 and CDR2, looked up from the germline V gene, are KGHDR and SFDVKD. Trimming takes 3 bases off V and 4 bases off J; junction bases not matched to a gene: 4. Including the terminal cysteine and phenylalanine, the CDR3 comprises 15 residues. Only the CDR3 region is kept as DNA, spanning 45 bases read in frame from base 1.